This TCR beta chain was captured in a study of shared clonotypes between healthy human individuals. Study-wide results and caveats: Researchers found naive subsets generally carried larger estimated richness than memory subsets.

To note about this clone: Its specificity is not known.

Sorted-subset replicate PCR reactions contained 200 to 250 ng DNA, corresponding to approximately 30,000 T cell genomes. Profiled with immunoSEQ multiplex PCR; TCRdb holds only in-frame clones, not every one. The sample has 2 million to 2.5 million clones; 85% to 95% are singletons. This CDR3 has 14 residues. CDR1 and CDR2 (germline): GTSNPN, SVGIG (reference sequence). Trimming cost V 3 bases and J 7 bases, with 13 bases left between them. The sequenced sample was naive CD4+ T cells from PBMCs. Documented subset: CD45RA+ positively selected. This chain uses TRBV30 with TRBJ1-6, with D possibly matching TRBD1 (6 bases). The receptor's source is a man aged 18 to 30 in good health. Some clones in this sample may be carry-over from other donors' samples. This chain's CDR3 is CAWRRGPLNSPLHF. Written as DNA, the CDR3 is TGTGCCTGGAGGCGGGGGCCTTTGAATTCACCCCTCCACTTT.